This TCR beta chain was documented in a study of T-cell reconstitution after alpha-beta-depleted transplantation in children. Unique molecular identifiers were incorporated when the TCRbeta library was constructed. MiXCR, run by TCRdb on the PCR reads, gives a single entry per CDR3 protein. Among 670,000 or so distinct CDR3 sequences listed, around 13% were seen once. The CDR3 is 16 amino acids. Germline CDR1 LGHDT, CDR2 YNNKEL (reference sequence). V was pared by 3 bases and J by 5 bases, with 19 bases between. This clonotype was picked up a small number of times. This TCR was recovered from a girl under 10 years old with congenital amegakaryocytic thrombocytopenia, due to receive a stem cell transplant. V gene TRBV3-1 combines with J gene TRBJ2-5; D tentatively fits TRBD1 or TRBD2 (5 bases each). This specimen was PBMCs, taken before TCRalphabeta/CD19-depleted stem cell transplant. For the CDR3, the DNA is TGTGCCAGCAGCCAGAGCGCGGGCTTTAAGGGGGAGACCCAGTACTTC. Amino acid sequence: CASSQSAGFKGETQYF.